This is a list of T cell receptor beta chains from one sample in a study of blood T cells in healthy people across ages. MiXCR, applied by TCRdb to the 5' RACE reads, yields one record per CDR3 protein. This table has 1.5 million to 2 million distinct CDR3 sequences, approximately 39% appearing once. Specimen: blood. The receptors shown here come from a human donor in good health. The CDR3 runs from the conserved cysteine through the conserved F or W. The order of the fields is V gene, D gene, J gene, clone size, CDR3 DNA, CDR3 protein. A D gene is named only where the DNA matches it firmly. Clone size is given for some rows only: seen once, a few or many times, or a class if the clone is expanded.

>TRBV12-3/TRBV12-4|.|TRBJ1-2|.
TGTGCCAGCAGACCGGACAGTCGGGGCTACACCTTC
CASRPDSRGYTF
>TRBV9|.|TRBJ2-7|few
TGTGCCAGCAGCCCCCGTCTAGGATATGACGAGCAGTACTTC
CASSPRLGYDEQYF
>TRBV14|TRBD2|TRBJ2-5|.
TGTGCCAGCAGCCCGGGACTAGCGGAGAGAGAGACCCAGTACTTC
CASSPGLAERETQYF
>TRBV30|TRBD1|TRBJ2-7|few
TGTGCCTGCAAGGACAGGAGGTCTCTCGAGCAGTACTTC
CACKDRRSLEQYF
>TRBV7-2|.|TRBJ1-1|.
TGTGCCAGCAGCTTAGACAGGCAACTTGGGAACACTGAAGCTTTCTTT
CASSLDRQLGNTEAFF
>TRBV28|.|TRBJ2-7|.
TGTGCCAGCAGTTTAGGGCCCCCCGTCGGAGAGACCCAGTACTTT
CASSLGPPVGETQYF
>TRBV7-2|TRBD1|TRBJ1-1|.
TGTGCCAGCAGCTTAGGTGGGACAGGGACTGAAGCTTTCTTT
CASSLGGTGTEAFF
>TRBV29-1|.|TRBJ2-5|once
TGCAGCGTGGGGGGGGGCGAACTAGGGGAAGAGACCCAGTACTTC
CSVGGGELGEETQYF
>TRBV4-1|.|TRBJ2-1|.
TGCGCCAGCAGCCAAGATCTCGGTTATTACGAGCAGTTCTTC
CASSQDLGYYEQFF
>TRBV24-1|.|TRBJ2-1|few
TGTGCCACCAGTGATTTGCAGATCGCGGGACCCGGTGAGCAGTTCTTC
CATSDLQIAGPGEQFF
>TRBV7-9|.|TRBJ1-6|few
TGTGCCAGCAGCTTAGGTCCAGTTGCACCCCTCCACTTT
CASSLGPVAPLHF
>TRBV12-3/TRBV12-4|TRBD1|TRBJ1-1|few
TGTGCCAGCAGTTTACTTCAGGGGGGAGCTTTCTTT
CASSLLQGGAFF
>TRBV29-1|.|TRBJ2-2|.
TGCAGCGTTGGTCCCGCCGGGGAGCTGTTTTTT
CSVGPAGELFF
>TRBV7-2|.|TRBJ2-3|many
TGTGCCAGCAGCCAAGGACTTAGCACAGATACGCAGTATTTT
CASSQGLSTDTQYF
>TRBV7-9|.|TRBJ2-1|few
TGTGCCAGCAGCTTATTACCATCAGAGGAGACCCAGTTCTTC
CASSLLPSEETQFF
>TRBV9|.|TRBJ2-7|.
TGTGCCAGCAGCGGAGCTGTTCGCTCCTACGAGCAGTACTTC
CASSGAVRSYEQYF
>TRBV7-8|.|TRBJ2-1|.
TGTGCCAGCAGCTTCAGACAGGCCCTTTACAATGAGCAGTTCTTC
CASSFRQALYNEQFF
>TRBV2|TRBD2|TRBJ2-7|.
TGTGCCAGCAGACGACTAGCGGGGGCTTACGAGCAGTACTTC
CASRRLAGAYEQYF
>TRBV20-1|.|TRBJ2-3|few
TGCAGTGCTAGAGCAGGGAATCGATTGGTGGATACGCAGTATTTT
CSARAGNRLVDTQYF
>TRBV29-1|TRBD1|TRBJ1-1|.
TGCAGCGTTTTTGAGACAGGGGGCGGTGAAGCTTTCTTT
CSVFETGGGEAFF
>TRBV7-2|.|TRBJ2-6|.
TGTGCCAGCAGCTTAGCGTCTCGGCTCTCTGGGGCCAACGTCCCGACTTTC
CASSLASRLSGANVPTF
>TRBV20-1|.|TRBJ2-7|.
TGCAGTGCCACGCGGGCAGAGAGACCTTACGAGCAGTACTTC
CSATRAERPYEQYF
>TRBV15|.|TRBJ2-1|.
TGTGCCACCGGAGAAACTTCCTACAATGAGCAGTTCTTC
CATGETSYNEQFF
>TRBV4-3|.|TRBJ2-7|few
TGCGCCAGCAGCAGAGCCTTCACCTACGAGCAGTACTTC
CASSRAFTYEQYF
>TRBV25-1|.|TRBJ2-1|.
TGTGCCAGCAGTGAATTGGCGGGACGTGGCAATCTCAATGAGCAGTTCTTC
CASSELAGRGNLNEQFF
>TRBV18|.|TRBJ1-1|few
TGTGCCAGCTCACCCCCAGGGAGGAGCACTGAAGCTTTCTTT
CASSPPGRSTEAFF
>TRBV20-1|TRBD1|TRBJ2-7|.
TGCAGTGCTAGAGATTTCGGGGCGGGACAGGGGGGACGCGAGCAGTACTTC
CSARDFGAGQGGREQYF
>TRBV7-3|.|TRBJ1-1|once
TGTGCCAGCAGTACAGGGAGGAACACTGATGCTTTCTTT
CASSTGRNTDAFF
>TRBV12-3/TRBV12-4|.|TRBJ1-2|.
TGTGCCAGCAGTCTACAATCTCGTAACTATGGCTACACCTTC
CASSLQSRNYGYTF
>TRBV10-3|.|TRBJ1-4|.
TGTGCCATCAGTGAGCGGGGTGTAGGGAGCCAGGAAAAACTGTTTTTT
CAISERGVGSQEKLFF
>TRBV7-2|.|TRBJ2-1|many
TGTGCCAGCAGCGCCGGGGTATACAATGAGCAGTTCTTC
CASSAGVYNEQFF
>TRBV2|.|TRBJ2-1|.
TGTGCCAGCAGTGAAAGCTTAAGGGGCAATGAGCAGTTCTTC
CASSESLRGNEQFF
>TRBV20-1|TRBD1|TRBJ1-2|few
TGCAGTGCTAGAGGTGATCCGGGACAGGGTTATGGCTACACCTTC
CSARGDPGQGYGYTF
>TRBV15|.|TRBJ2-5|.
TGTGCCACCAGCTTTACGGGTACCCAAGAGACCCAGTACTTC
CATSFTGTQETQYF
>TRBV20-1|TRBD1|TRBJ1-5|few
TGCAGTGCTCATCAGGGGGCCCAGCCCCAGCATTTT
CSAHQGAQPQHF
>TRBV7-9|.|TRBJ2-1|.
TGTGCCAGCAGCGCGGAACTAGGGGCAGAGCAGTTCTTC
CASSAELGAEQFF
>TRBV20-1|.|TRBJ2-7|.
TGCAGTGCTAGCCAAGGGGGGCTGGACGAGCAGTACTTC
CSASQGGLDEQYF
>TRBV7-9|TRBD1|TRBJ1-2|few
TGTGCCAGCAGCTTAACGACTGGGACAGGGGTTATTAATGGCTATGGCTACACCTTC
CASSLTTGTGVINGYGYTF
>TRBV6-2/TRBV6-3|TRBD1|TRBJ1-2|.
TGTGCCAGCAGTACCCGGACAGGGAACGGCTACACCTTC
CASSTRTGNGYTF
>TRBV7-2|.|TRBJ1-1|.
TGTGCCAGCAGCTTATTAATGGGGAACACTGAAGCTTTCTTT
CASSLLMGNTEAFF
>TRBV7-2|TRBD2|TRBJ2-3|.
TGTGCCAGCAGCGCCGATGTAGCGGGGGCCCCCACAGATACGCAGTATTTT
CASSADVAGAPTDTQYF
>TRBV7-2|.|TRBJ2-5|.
TGTGCCAGCAGCTTAGCCAGGGACGTAGAGACCCAGTACTTC
CASSLARDVETQYF
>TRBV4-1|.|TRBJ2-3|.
TGCGCCAGCAGCCGAGTTGGTCCCACAGATACGCAGTATTTT
CASSRVGPTDTQYF
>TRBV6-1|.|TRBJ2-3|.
TGTGCCAGCAGTGAAGTAAGGACAGAAGATACGCAGTATTTT
CASSEVRTEDTQYF
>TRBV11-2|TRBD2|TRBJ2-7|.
TGTGCCAGCAGTTTACCTTCCTTTAGCGGGGGGAAGTACGAGCAGTACTTC
CASSLPSFSGGKYEQYF
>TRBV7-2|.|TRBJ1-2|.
TGTGCCAGCAGCCCTTCAGTGGCCAACGGCTACACCTTC
CASSPSVANGYTF
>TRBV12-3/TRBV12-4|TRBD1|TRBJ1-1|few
TGTGCCAGCAGCCCCGAGACAGGGAAAGCTTTCTTT
CASSPETGKAFF
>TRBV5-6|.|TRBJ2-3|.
TGTGCCAGCAGCTTGGTCAGACCCACAGATACGCAGTATTTT
CASSLVRPTDTQYF
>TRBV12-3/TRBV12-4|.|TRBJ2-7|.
TGTGCCAGCAGCTACCAGAGGGGAAGTTACGAGCAGTACTTC
CASSYQRGSYEQYF
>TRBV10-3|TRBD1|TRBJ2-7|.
TGTGCCATCAGTTGGACAGGGGGCGAGGACGAGCAGTACTTC
CAISWTGGEDEQYF
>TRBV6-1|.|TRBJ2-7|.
TGTGCCAGCAGTGAAAGGTATAGGTCCATCCCCGACGAGCAGTACTTC
CASSERYRSIPDEQYF
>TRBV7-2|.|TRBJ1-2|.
TGTGCCAGCAGCTTAGTCGGGGGATGGACAGATGGCTACACCTTC
CASSLVGGWTDGYTF
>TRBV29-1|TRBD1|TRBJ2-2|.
TGCAGCGCCCCGGGACAGGGGAGCAGGGAGCTGTTTTTT
CSAPGQGSRELFF
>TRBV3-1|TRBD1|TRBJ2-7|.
TGTGCCAGCCGGCCGACAGGGAAAAACGAGCAGTACTTC
CASRPTGKNEQYF